This passage covers 23 T cell receptor beta chains from one sample sequenced in a study of blood T cell repertoires in COVID-19 (dated by TCRdb to 2018 to 2021). The library was made by the immunoSEQ multiplex PCR assay. The table was pulled from immuneACCESS by TCRdb, which kept in-frame rearrangements only. Such tables lose some clones; where checked, under half of the loss comes from unresolved V genes, and the rest has no known cause. The sample table holds about 80,000 clones, of which around 82% were seen once. Just over 20% of the sample is in the top ten clones. Specimen: peripheral blood. The receptors come from a human donor in a cohort sampled during active COVID-19.

The chain is built from TRBV29-1 and TRBJ1-5; a possible D gene is TRBD1 (6 bases). V was pared by 1 base and J by 3 bases, with 10 bases between. The CDR3 totals 14 residues. The germline gives CDR1 SQVTM, CDR2 ANQGSEA. The chain's CDR3 is CSVEGTDSNQPQHF. The CDR3 DNA reads TGCAGCGTTGAAGGGACAGACTCCAATCAGCCCCAGCATTTT. The full variable domain, rest sourced from reference TRBV29-1 and TRBJ1-5, is SAVISQKPSRDICQRGTSLTIQCQVDSQVTMMFWYRQQPGQSLTLIATANQGSEATYESGFVIDKFPISRPNLTFSTLTVSNMSPEDSSIYLCSVEGTDSNQPQHFGDGTRLSIL.

This clone was recorded at least ten times. Within the sample, other DNA sequences also encode this same CDR3. The chain couples TRBV18 to TRBJ1-6; D uncertain. The V end lost 3 bases, the J end lost 7 bases, and 10 bases lay between the germline ends. CDR1 is KGHSH and CDR2 is LQKENI in the germline V gene. The CDR3 totals 14 residues. Here the CDR3 DNA reads TGTGCCAGCTCACCGGCAGCGCGGAATTCACCCCTCCACTTT. Amino acid sequence: CASSPAARNSPLHF.

The V call is TRBV27, the J call TRBJ2-3, with D tentatively TRBD1 (5 bases). V was clipped by 1 base and J by 4 bases, with 15 bases between them. Germline-derived CDR1 and CDR2 are MNHEY and SMNVEV (reference sequence). The CDR3 is 16 amino acids. CDR3 nucleotide sequence: TGTGCCAGCAGTTTATATTCGGCCAGGGATGCAGATACGCAGTATTTT. Encoded protein: CASSLYSARDADTQYF.

The chain couples TRBV6-5 to TRBJ2-3, with a tentative D call TRBD1 (6 bases). CDR1 and CDR2 from the germline V gene are MNHEY and SVGAGI. The CDR3 sequence is 14 residues long. Trimming shortened V by 0 bases and J by 5 bases, and 9 bases separated the two germline ends. CDR3 loop: CASSYSRGGDTQYF. The DNA of the CDR3 is TGTGCCAGCAGTTACTCGAGAGGGGGAGATACGCAGTATTTT.

V is TRBV5-4 and J is TRBJ1-4; no firm D call. The germline gives CDR1 SGHNT, CDR2 YYREEE (reference sequence). The V end was cut by 3 bases, the J end by 7 bases, with 13 bases between. This CDR3 region has 14 residues. The CDR3 bases are TGTGCCAGCAGCTCGGGAGGGCGCGGTGAAAAACTGTTTTTT. Residues: CASSSGGRGEKLFF.

The gene calls are TRBV7-2 and TRBJ1-1; 9 nucleotides line up with TRBD1. The CDR3 consists of 15 residues. CDR1 and CDR2 (germline): SGHTA, FQGNSA. V dropped 5 bases and J dropped 4; count of bases not matched to a gene: 8. CDR3 in DNA: TGTGCCAGCAGCCCGTACAGGGGGCGCGCCACTGAAGCTTTCTTT. Amino acid sequence: CASSPYRGRATEAFF.

This clone came up once. This rearrangement joins TRBV6-5 to TRBJ1-1; tentative D call: TRBD1 (6 bases). Trimming took 5 bases from V and 3 from J, leaving 10 bases between them. The CDR3 contains 13 residues. The germline CDR1 and CDR2 sequences are MNHEY and SVGAGI. The CDR3 coding sequence is TGTGCCAGCAGTCTAGGACAGTACACTGAAGCTTTCTTT. Protein: CASSLGQYTEAFF.

This rearrangement joins TRBV27 to TRBJ1-3, with TRBD1 matching over 11 bases. There are 16 residues in the CDR3. The J segment lost 3 bases and the V segment lost 5 bases, leaving 6 bases of the junction unmatched. Germline CDR1 and CDR2: MNHEY and SMNVEV (reference sequence). The CDR3 here is CASSPAGQGGGNTIYF. The CDR3 DNA is TGTGCCAGCAGTCCAGCGGGACAGGGGGGTGGAAACACCATATATTTT.

This clone was seen only once. The chain is built from TRBV3-1 (or the pseudogene TRBV3-2) and TRBJ2-1; 7 nucleotides match TRBD2. Trimming took 0 bases from V and 4 from J; bases not matched to a gene: 6. CDR3 length: 16 residues. Germline lookup yields CDR1 LGHDT and CDR2 YNNKEL (reference sequence). CDR3 nucleotide sequence: TGTGCCAGCAGCCAAGACTCCGGGGGGTCGTACAATGAGCAGTTCTTC. Protein sequence: CASSQDSGGSYNEQFF.

The chain links TRBV5-1 to TRBJ2-3, with TRBD1 matching 7 bases. Looked up from germline, CDR1 is SGHRS and CDR2 is YFSETQ. V lost 5 bases, J lost 2 bases, and 5 bases stayed unmatched. The CDR3 consists of 14 residues. As DNA, the CDR3 is TGCGCCAGCAGAAAGCAGGGGGTCACAGATACGCAGTATTTT. Amino acid sequence: CASRKQGVTDTQYF.

The rearrangement uses TRBV18 and TRBJ2-7, with D possibly TRBD2 on 5 matching bases. The CDR3 is 16 residues long. CDR1 KGHSH and CDR2 LQKENI come from the germline V gene. Trimming took off 3 bases at V and 2 bases at J, with 17 bases between the two ends. The CDR3 nucleotides read TGTGCCAGCTCACCCCCTCTTAGGTACGGGACCTACGAGCAGTACTTC. This gives the protein CASSPPLRYGTYEQYF.

V usage is TRBV4-2 and J usage is TRBJ1-5; no clear D. The V gene's germline CDR1 is LGHNA and CDR2 YNFKEQ. The CDR3 has 13 amino acids. V was cut by 1 base and J by 2 bases, with 3 bases left in between. The CDR3 DNA reads TGTGCCAGCAGCCAAGGGCGCAATCAGCCCCAGCATTTT. This codes for CASSQGRNQPQHF.

This rearrangement joins TRBV12-5 to TRBJ1-1, with 8 bases aligning to TRBD1. This CDR3 region has 14 residues. Trimming took 1 base from V and 11 from J; bases not matched to a gene: 9. Germline lookup yields CDR1 LGHNT and CDR2 FRNRAP. CDR3 in amino acids: CASGLASGGKRAFF. The CDR3 DNA sequence: TGTGCTAGTGGTTTGGCCTCAGGGGGCAAGAGGGCTTTCTTT. The variable domain in full, completed from reference TRBV12-5 and TRBJ1-1, reads DARVTQTPRHKVTEMGQEVTMRCQPILGHNTVFWYRQTMMQGLELLAYFRNRAPLDDSGMPKDRFSAEMPDATLATLKIQPSEPRDSAVYFCASGLASGGKRAFFGQGTRLTVV.

The chain employs TRBV10-2 and TRBJ1-5; D is ambiguous. The V gene lost 2 bases and the J gene lost 6 bases, with 8 bases spanning the gap. Per the germline V gene, CDR1 is WSHSY and CDR2 is SAAADI. This CDR3 has 13 residues. The CDR3 DNA sequence: TGCGCCAGCAGTGAGGTAAAGAGTCAGCCCCAGCATTTT. This encodes CASSEVKSQPQHF.

The V call is TRBV19, the J call TRBJ2-2, with D possibly being TRBD2 (5 bases). This CDR3 has 13 amino acids. The germline CDR1 and CDR2 sequences are LNHDA and SQIVND (reference sequence). Trimming shortened V by 3 bases and J by 7 bases, and 9 bases separated the two germline ends. The CDR3 is CASSIYRGGELFF. The CDR3 nucleotides are TGTGCCAGTAGTATCTACCGGGGCGGGGAGCTGTTTTTT.

The gene calls are TRBV6-5 and TRBJ1-2; 10 bases align to TRBD1. Germline CDR1 MNHEY, CDR2 SVGAGI. CDR3 size: 15 residues. V dropped 5 bases and J dropped 3; count of bases not matched to a gene: 6. The CDR3 DNA is TGTGCCAGCAGTCTGACAGGGGGCGTTGACTATGGCTACACCTTC. It specifies CASSLTGGVDYGYTF.

This clone was picked up one time. The V and J genes are TRBV7-2 and TRBJ1-3; no clear D gene. The CDR3 loop spans 14 amino acids. Germline CDR1 and CDR2: SGHTA and FQGNSA. Trimming shortened V by 6 bases and J by 2 bases, and 11 bases separated the two germline ends. CDR3 nucleotides: TGTGCCAGCAGTGGTACACGGGCTGGAAACACCATATATTTT. As protein: CASSGTRAGNTIYF.

V and J are TRBV2 and TRBJ1-5, with TRBD1 as a possible D gene (6 bases). The ends were cut back, 8 bases at V and 5 bases at J, with 13 bases in the middle. This CDR3 has 13 amino acids. Germline values: CDR1 SNHLY, CDR2 FYNNEI. For the CDR3, the DNA is TGTGCCAGCGGAGGGGGGGAAGATCAGCCCCAGCATTTT. It is translated as CASGGGEDQPQHF.

Turning to this clone: Mismatch with germline at one junction end may stem from a read error. The chain employs TRBV7-9 and TRBJ2-5, with D unclear. The CDR3 runs 13 residues. Germline loops: CDR1 SEHNR, CDR2 FQNEAQ (reference sequence). The CDR3 is CASSSPQAWILDF. The CDR3 region has the DNA TGTGCCAGCAGCTCCCCGCAGGCCTGGATCCTGGACTTC.

Ten or more counts support this clone. The chain carries TRBV19 and TRBJ2-7, with D tentatively TRBD2 (7 bases). V lost 4 bases, J lost 5 bases, and 18 bases lay in between. The CDR3 is 15 amino acids. The germline V gene has CDR1 LNHDA and CDR2 SQIVND (reference sequence). The CDR3 DNA reads as TGTGCCAGTAGTAAGGGGGGACTATTAGTCCACGAGCAGTACTTC. Translation: CASSKGGLLVHEQYF.

The rearrangement links TRBV3-1 (or the pseudogene TRBV3-2) to TRBJ2-1, with D possibly matching TRBD2 (6 bases). Trimming pared 4 bases from V and 4 bases from J, leaving 11 bases between. CDR1 is LGHDT, CDR2 YNNKEL, per germline (reference sequence). The CDR3 consists of 14 residues. The CDR3 loop is CASSPSGRYNEQFF. The CDR3 DNA reads TGTGCCAGCAGCCCTTCTGGGAGGTACAATGAGCAGTTCTTC.

The rearrangement uses TRBV3-1 (or the pseudogene TRBV3-2) and TRBJ1-3, with D perhaps TRBD1 (5 bases). The CDR3 runs 17 residues. V lost 0 bases to trimming and J lost 3 bases, with 15 bases between them. Per the germline V gene, CDR1 is LGHDT and CDR2 is YNNKEL (reference sequence). CDR3 sequence: CASSQDFLGVGGNTIYF. CDR3 nucleotide sequence: TGTGCCAGCAGCCAAGATTTTCTAGGGGTCGGTGGAAACACCATATATTTT.

This sequence joins TRBV6-5 and TRBJ2-5; maybe TRBD2 (7 bases). Trimming took off 7 bases at V and 4 bases at J, with 16 bases between the two ends. Germline loops: CDR1 MNHEY, CDR2 SVGAGI. This CDR3 region has 14 residues. The CDR3 DNA reads as TGTGCCAGCACCGAATGGGGGGGCGGAGAGACCCAGTACTTC. Translation gives CASTEWGGGETQYF.